This T cell receptor beta chain is drawn from a study of CXCR3-negative and CXCR3-positive naive CD8 T cells. TRB cDNA libraries were made by UMI-labeled 5' RACE. TCRdb reprocessed the 5' RACE reads and reports one entry per CDR3 protein, with no DNA. The sample holds 65,000 to 95,000 distinct CDR3 sequences. Broader study findings: Naive CXCR3-negative cells resembled naive CXCR3-positive cells in TRBV-TRBJ usage; memory cells differed. TRB CDR3s were more hydrophobic in CXCR3-positive than in CXCR3-negative naive cells.

On this clonotype itself: No antigen is known for it.

The V gene's germline CDR1 is SQVTM and CDR2 ANQGSEA. This CDR3 spans 19 amino acids. A CD45RO-CCR7+CD27+CD95- phenotype identified naive CD8+ T cells. The chain combines TRBV29-1 with TRBJ2-1; as DNA is missing, the TRBD1 call by TCRdb cannot be tested. Sequenced input: naive CXCR3- CD8+ T cells from blood. Stated subset: CD45RO-CCR7+CD27+CD95- naive CD8+ T cells lacking CXCR3 (TNR3-). This receptor was obtained from a human donor in good health. Some clones in this sample may be carry-over from other donors' samples. CDR3: CSAIYPTGGSDYSYNEQFF.